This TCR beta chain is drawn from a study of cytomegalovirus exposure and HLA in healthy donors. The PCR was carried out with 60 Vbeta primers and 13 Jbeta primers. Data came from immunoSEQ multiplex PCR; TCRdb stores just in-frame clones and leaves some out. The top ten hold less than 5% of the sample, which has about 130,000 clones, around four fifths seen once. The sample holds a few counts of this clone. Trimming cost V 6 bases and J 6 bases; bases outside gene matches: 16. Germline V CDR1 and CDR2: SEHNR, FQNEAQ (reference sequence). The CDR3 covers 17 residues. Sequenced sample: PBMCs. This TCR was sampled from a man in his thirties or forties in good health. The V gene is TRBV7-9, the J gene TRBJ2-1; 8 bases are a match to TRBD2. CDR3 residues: CASRPATGTRGPNEQFF. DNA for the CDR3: TGTGCCAGCAGGCCCGCTACCGGGACTAGGGGTCCCAATGAGCAGTTCTTC.